This TCR beta chain was documented in a study of T cells in Graves' hyperthyroidism and ophthalmopathy. RNA transcripts were the template for amplifying TCR beta CDR3 regions. The HTBI primer set drove a first-round RT-PCR of the TCR CDR3. MiXCR was run by TCRdb on the multiplex PCR reads, yielding one entry per CDR3 protein. This sample carries 550,000 to 800,000 distinct CDR3 sequences, 17% of them seen once, and the ten largest clones take 15%. This clonotype was seen ten or more times. The antigen remains unidentified. The study, taken as a whole, reports: Ophthalmopathy and stable hyperthyroidism were told apart by a 13 V-J model. Most clonotypes expanded in the thyroid (above 0.001) were also present in blood.

V was shortened by 6 bases and J by 11 bases, with 13 bases between the two germline ends. The CDR3 extends over 11 amino acids. Not enrolled were patients with uncontrolled infection, other autoimmune disease, pregnancy or lactation. Used for diagnoses were clinical symptoms, serum thyroxine and TRAb, thyroid ultrasound and orbital computed tomography. The chain combines TRBV12-3 or TRBV12-4 with TRBJ1-1, with D unclear. This clonotype originated in a man between 45 and 60 years old with Graves' hyperthyroidism. The sequenced sample consisted of blood. The CDR3 DNA sequence: TGTGCCAGCAGCTTTAATCGAGGGGCTTTCTTT. The encoded protein is CASSFNRGAFF.